The sequence of this TCR beta chain was determined in a study of T cell clonality in common variable immunodeficiency. Study-wide findings and caveats: Compared with controls, CVID subjects had fewer shared TCRbeta clones. Repertoire-complication correlations in CVID were limited by patient heterogeneity.

This clone was counted ten times or more. Antigen: not known. Sequencing ends 3 residues short of the CDR3 end; the germline J gene provides the rest. Equal genomic DNA amounts from CVID and control samples were sequenced. Profiling relied on immunoSEQ multiplex PCR, and the TCRdb table lists in-frame clones only, not all of them. This repertoire holds 30,000 to 40,000 clones, and none appear only once. V shed 2 bases and J 3 bases; nucleotides not matched to a gene: 4. This CDR3 comprises 15 residues. Germline loops: CDR1 LNHDA, CDR2 SQIVND (reference sequence). Donors gave roughly 4.5 to 8.5 ml heparinized peripheral whole blood.

This clonotype originated in a person between 18 and 75 years old in good health. The V call is TRBV19, the J call TRBJ2-7; 10 nucleotides line up with TRBD2. The material sequenced was peripheral blood mononuclear cells. The CDR3 is CASSIWLAGDYEQYF. Incomplete CDR3 DNA: TGTGCCAGTAGTATATGGCTAGCGGGAGACTACGAG.